The entry below describes one TCR beta chain. These data originate in a study of monozygotic twins with inflammatory bowel disease. Germline CDR1 is LGHNA and CDR2 is YNFKEQ. CDR3 length equals 18 residues. TCRdb reprocessed the 5' RACE reads and keeps a single row for each CDR3 protein, giving no DNA. This specimen shows about 330,000 distinct CDR3 sequences; the ten leading clones hold around 2%. The chain links TRBV4-2 to TRBJ2-3; TCRdb indicates TRBD2, and absent DNA this call remains unverified. Sequenced input: blood. The TCR comes from a human donor with ulcerative colitis or Crohn's disease, or a healthy co-twin of an affected twin (not recorded which). The CDR3 spells CASSQVLAGGRLTDTQYF.